This T cell receptor beta chain was documented in a study of cytomegalovirus exposure and HLA in healthy donors. Study-level findings and limits: Analysis performed later found roughly 17,000 TCR beta sequences associated with HLA alleles at 0.05 false discovery rate. With DRB1 most and HLA-C fewest, TCR association rates differed between HLA loci in a later analysis. Common viral pathogens (according to a later analysis) appeared linked to several of the most significant clusters. Productive status was seen about 87% or about 30% of the time for most TCR beta V segments in an earlier analysis.

The PCR used 60 Vbeta and 13 Jbeta primers. Repertoires were generated with immunoSEQ multiplex PCR, while TCRdb's copy carries only in-frame clones and drops some. Among approximately 170,000 clones listed, roughly 80% were seen once. V lost 4 bases and J lost 9; bases outside the gene matches: 7. The CDR3 runs to 14 residues. Germline V gene lookup returns CDR1 SGHKS and CDR2 YYEKEE (reference sequence). Of note for this clone: The antigen is undetermined.

The chain joins TRBV5-5 to TRBJ2-1; TRBD2 matches at 10 bases. Sequencing was performed on PBMCs. The sequence was collected from a man in his forties or fifties in good health and CMV-seropositive. CDR3 in DNA: TGTGCCAGCAGCGGATTAGCGGGAGGCAGTGAGCAGTTCTTC. Translated: CASSGLAGGSEQFF.